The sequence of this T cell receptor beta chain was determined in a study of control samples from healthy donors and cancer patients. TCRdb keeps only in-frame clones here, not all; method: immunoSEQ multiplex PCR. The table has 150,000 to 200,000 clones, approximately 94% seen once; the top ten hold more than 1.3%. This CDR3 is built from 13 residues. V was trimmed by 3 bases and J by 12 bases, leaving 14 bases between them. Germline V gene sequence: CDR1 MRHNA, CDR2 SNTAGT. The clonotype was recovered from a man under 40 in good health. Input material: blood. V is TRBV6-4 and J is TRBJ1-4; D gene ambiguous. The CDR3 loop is CASSEGQAPELFF. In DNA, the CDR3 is TGTGCCAGCAGTGAAGGGCAGGCTCCAGAACTGTTTTTT.